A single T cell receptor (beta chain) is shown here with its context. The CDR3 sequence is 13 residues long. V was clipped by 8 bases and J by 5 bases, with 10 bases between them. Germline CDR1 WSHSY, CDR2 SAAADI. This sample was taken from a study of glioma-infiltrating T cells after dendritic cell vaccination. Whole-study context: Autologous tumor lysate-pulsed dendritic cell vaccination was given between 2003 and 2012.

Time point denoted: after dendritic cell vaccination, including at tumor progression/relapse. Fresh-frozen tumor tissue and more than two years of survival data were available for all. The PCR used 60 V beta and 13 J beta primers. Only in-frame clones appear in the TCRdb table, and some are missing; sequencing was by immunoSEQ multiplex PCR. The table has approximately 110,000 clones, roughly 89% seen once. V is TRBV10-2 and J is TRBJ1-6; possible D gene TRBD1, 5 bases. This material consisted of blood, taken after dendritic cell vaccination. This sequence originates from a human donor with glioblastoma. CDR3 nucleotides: TGCGCCAGCTCCGACAGAGATAATTCACCCCTCCACTTT. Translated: CASSDRDNSPLHF.